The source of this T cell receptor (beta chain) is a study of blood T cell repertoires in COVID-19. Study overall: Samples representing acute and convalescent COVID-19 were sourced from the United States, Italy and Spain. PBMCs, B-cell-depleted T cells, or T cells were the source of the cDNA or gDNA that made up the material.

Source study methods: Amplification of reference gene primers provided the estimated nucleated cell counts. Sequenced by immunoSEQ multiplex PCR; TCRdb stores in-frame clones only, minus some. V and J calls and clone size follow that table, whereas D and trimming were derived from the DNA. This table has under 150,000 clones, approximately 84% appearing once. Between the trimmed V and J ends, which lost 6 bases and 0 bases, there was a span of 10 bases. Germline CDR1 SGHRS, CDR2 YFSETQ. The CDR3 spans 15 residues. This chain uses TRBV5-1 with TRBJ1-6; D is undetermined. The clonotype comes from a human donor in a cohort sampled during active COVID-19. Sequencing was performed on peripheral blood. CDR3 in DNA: TGCGCCAGCAAAGGCGGGAGCTCCTATAATTCACCCCTCCACTTT. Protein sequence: CASKGGSSYNSPLHF.